This passage covers 14 T cell receptor beta chains from one sample sequenced in a study of cytomegalovirus exposure and HLA in healthy donors. Both 60 Vbeta primers and 13 Jbeta primers went into the PCR. The assay was immunoSEQ multiplex PCR, and TCRdb's table has in-frame clones only and misses some. In the table there are around 190,000 clones, roughly three quarters of which are singletons. Sequenced sample: PBMCs. Receptors were obtained from a woman between 50 and 59 years old in good health and CMV-seronegative.

This clone was seen only a few times. The chain recombines TRBV6-5 with TRBJ2-2; D is ambiguous. V dropped 3 bases and J dropped 1 base, with 9 bases sitting between them. The CDR3 consists of 15 residues. In germline, CDR1 is MNHEY, CDR2 SVGAGI. CDR3 sequence reads: CASSYVRVNTGELFF. As DNA, the CDR3 is TGTGCCAGCAGTTATGTTCGGGTGAACACCGGGGAGCTGTTTTTT.

V gene TRBV7-2 combines with J gene TRBJ2-7, with 11 bases aligning to TRBD2. The CDR3 has 18 residues. V dropped 4 bases and J dropped 4; count of bases not matched to a gene: 15. Per the germline V gene, CDR1 is SGHTA and CDR2 is FQGNSA. The CDR3 loop reads CASSSSALGTSGSYEQYF. The DNA of the CDR3 is TGTGCCAGCAGCTCCTCTGCTTTGGGGACTAGCGGTTCTTACGAGCAGTACTTC.

The genes are TRBV6-4 and TRBJ2-1, with D possibly TRBD1 on 7 matching bases. This CDR3 has 19 residues. Trimming cost V 7 bases and J 0 bases, with 25 bases left between them. Germline loops: CDR1 MRHNA, CDR2 SNTAGT. CDR3 sequence reads: CASTLRDRLREVSYNEQFF. In DNA form, the CDR3 reads TGTGCCAGCACGCTCCGGGACAGATTGAGGGAGGTCTCCTACAATGAGCAGTTCTTC.

The rearrangement uses TRBV4-3 and TRBJ2-5, with 7 bases lining up with TRBD2. Germline CDR1 reads LGHNA; CDR2 reads YSLEER. This CDR3 is 17 amino acids long. Trimming cost V 5 bases and J 5 bases; bases outside gene matches: 17. Here the CDR3 reads CASSLIPGGGGMETQYF. The CDR3 DNA sequence: TGCGCCAGCAGCTTAATTCCGGGCGGGGGTGGCATGGAGACCCAGTACTTC.

This clone was counted a few times. At one boundary the junction diverges from the germline segment, which might be a read error. The chain uses TRBV7-9 and TRBJ1-5; possibly TRBD1 for D (5 bases). Germline values: CDR1 SEHNR, CDR2 FQNEAQ (reference sequence). This CDR3 is built from 17 residues. DNA for the CDR3: TGTTCCAGCAGCTTGGGTCAGGGCAGGGAGGGCAATCAGCCCCAGCATTTT. Translation gives CSSSLGQGREGNQPQHF.

V gene TRBV10-3 combines with J gene TRBJ1-2; 7 nucleotides match TRBD1. V gave up 3 bases and J gave up 3 bases; unmatched junction bases: 7. The CDR3 loop spans 15 amino acids. Germline V gene lookup returns CDR1 ENHRY and CDR2 SYGVKD. CDR3 residues: CAISDKTGFHYGYTF. CDR3 nucleotide sequence: TGTGCCATCAGTGATAAGACAGGGTTTCACTATGGCTACACCTTC.

The rearrangement links TRBV5-6 to TRBJ2-5; possibly TRBD1 for D (5 bases). The V gene lost 0 bases and the J gene lost 4 bases, with 13 bases spanning the gap. This CDR3 is built from 15 residues. CDR1 and CDR2 from the germline V gene are SGHDT and YYEEEE. CDR3 residues: CASSLGSTGGETQYF. The DNA for the CDR3 is TGTGCCAGCAGCTTGGGAAGCACAGGCGGAGAGACCCAGTACTTC. The variable domain in full, with the rest retrieved from reference TRBV5-6 and TRBJ2-5, is DAGVTQSPTHLIKTRGQQVTLRCSPKSGHDTVSWYQQALGQGPQFIFQYYEEEERQRGNFPDRFSGHQFPNYSSELNVNALLLGDSALYLCASSLGSTGGETQYFGPGTRLLVL.

This rearrangement joins TRBV30 to TRBJ1-1; 12 bases are a match to TRBD1. This CDR3 has 15 residues. V was clipped by 6 bases and J by 3 bases; unmatched bases: 8. The germline gives CDR1 GTSNPN, CDR2 SVGIG (reference sequence). DNA for the CDR3: TGTGCCTGTAAGGACCGGGACAGGGGGCACACTGAAGCTTTCTTT. Its translation: CACKDRDRGHTEAFF.

This rearrangement joins TRBV5-6 to TRBJ1-3; perhaps TRBD1 as D (5 bases). Germline V gene data show CDR1 as SGHDT and CDR2 as YYEEEE. The V and J ends lost 6 bases and 1 base respectively, with 20 bases between them. This CDR3 has 17 residues. CDR3 loop: CASKPSGQGSSGNTIYF. CDR3 DNA: TGTGCCAGCAAACCTAGCGGGCAGGGTTCTTCTGGAAACACCATATATTTT.

This sequence joins TRBV13 and TRBJ1-4; D is possibly TRBD1 (5 bases). V shed 4 bases and J shed 8 bases, with 14 bases lying between them. CDR1 and CDR2 from the germline V gene are PRHDT and FYEKMQ (reference sequence). There are 14 residues in the CDR3. CDR3 bases: TGTGCCAGCAGCTCCAGAATTCAGGGAGAAAAACTGTTTTTT. Translating gives CASSSRIQGEKLFF. The variable domain in full, completed from reference TRBV13 and TRBJ1-4, reads AAGVIQSPRHLIKEKRETATLKCYPIPRHDTVYWYQQGPGQDPQFLISFYEKMQSDKGSIPDRFSAQQFSDYHSELNMSSLELGDSALYFCASSSRIQGEKLFFGSGTQLSVL.

The chain has TRBV6-5 and TRBJ2-3; D not certain. V shed 4 bases and J shed 5 bases, with 10 bases lying between them. From germline, CDR1 is MNHEY and CDR2 SVGAGI. This CDR3 is built from 13 residues. The CDR3: CASSSTLKDTQYF. The CDR3 DNA follows: TGTGCCAGCAGTTCTACGCTTAAAGATACGCAGTATTTT.

This rearrangement joins TRBV19 to TRBJ1-5; 8 bases are shared with TRBD1. This CDR3 has 15 amino acids. Trimming removed 9 bases from V and 5 bases from J; junction bases left unmatched: 12. Germline V gene lookup returns CDR1 LNHDA and CDR2 SQIVND (reference sequence). Written as DNA, the CDR3 is TGTGCCAGCCAGCCCTTTTCGACAGGGGATCAGCCCCAGCATTTT. It is translated as CASQPFSTGDQPQHF.

The gene calls are TRBV7-2 and TRBJ1-2; D uncertain. Germline V CDR1 and CDR2: SGHTA, FQGNSA. The V end lost 2 bases, the J end lost 1 base, and 8 bases lay between the germline ends. This CDR3 contains 14 residues. This chain's CDR3 is CASSLKSLNYGYTF. CDR3 coding DNA: TGTGCCAGCAGCTTAAAATCACTTAACTATGGCTACACCTTC.

The CDR3 is CASTLTVNTEAFF. In DNA form, the CDR3 reads TGTGCCAGCACCCTGACAGTTAACACTGAAGCTTTCTTT. The chain has TRBV7-2 and TRBJ1-1, with a possible D match to TRBD1 (5 bases). Trimming took off 7 bases at V and 2 bases at J, with 11 bases between the two ends. This CDR3 has 13 residues. Germline CDR1 is SGHTA and CDR2 is FQGNSA.